This entry features one T cell receptor (beta chain) sequence. The record originates from a study of vaccination and CD4 T cells after COVID-19. The CDR3 consists of 12 residues. Germline trimming cut 5 bases from V and 5 bases from J; bases unmatched to any gene: 2. Germline assignment: CDR1 MGHDK and CDR2 SYGVNS. TCRdb recomputed calls from the PCR reads with MiXCR, one row per CDR3 protein. The profile shows some 18,000 distinct CDR3 sequences, approximately 60% of them singletons. V and J are TRBV25-1 and TRBJ1-2; 7 nucleotides match TRBD1. This material consisted of CD4+ T cells from blood, taken after SARS-CoV-2 vaccination. This TCR derives from a human donor who had recovered from COVID-19. The CDR3: CASSRQGYGYTF. CDR3 nucleotides: TGTGCCAGCAGTCGACAGGGTTATGGCTACACCTTC.